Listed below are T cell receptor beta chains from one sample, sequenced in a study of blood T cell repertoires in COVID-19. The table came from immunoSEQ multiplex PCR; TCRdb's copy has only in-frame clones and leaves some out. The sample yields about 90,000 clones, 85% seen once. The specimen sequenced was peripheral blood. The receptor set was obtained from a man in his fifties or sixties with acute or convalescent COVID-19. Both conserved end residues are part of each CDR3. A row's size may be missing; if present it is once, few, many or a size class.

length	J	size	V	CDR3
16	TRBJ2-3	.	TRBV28	CASSSSSGTKTDTQYF
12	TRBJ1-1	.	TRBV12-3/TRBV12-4	CASSPNKQGAFF
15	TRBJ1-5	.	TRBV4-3	CASSQGRGSNQPQHF
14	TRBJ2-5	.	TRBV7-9	CASSPQGLGETQYF
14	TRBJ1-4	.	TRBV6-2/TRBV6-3	CASSSRTENEKLFF
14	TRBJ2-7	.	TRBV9	CASSVGQGANEQYF
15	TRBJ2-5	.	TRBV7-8	CASSLGQGLQETQYF
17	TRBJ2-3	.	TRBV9	CASSKGSGSTSTDTQYF
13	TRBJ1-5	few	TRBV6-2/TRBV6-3	CASSYQGPRPQHF
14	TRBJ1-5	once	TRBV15	CATSGQGSNQPQHF
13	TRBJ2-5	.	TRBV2	CASSVRGEETQYF
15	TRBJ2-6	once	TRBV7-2	CASSLQGRGANVLTF
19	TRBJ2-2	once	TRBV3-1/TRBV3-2	CASSQENLAGVLVTGELFF
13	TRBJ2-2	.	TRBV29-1	CSVPLGPSRELFF
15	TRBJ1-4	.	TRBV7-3	CASSLITGKNEKLFF
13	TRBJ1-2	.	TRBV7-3	CASSASDSSGYTF
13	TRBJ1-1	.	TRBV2	CASSALASTEAFF
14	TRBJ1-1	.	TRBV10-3	CAISEGSRGVEAFF
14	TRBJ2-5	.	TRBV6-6	CASSYTDRGETQYF
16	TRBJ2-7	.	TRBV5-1	CASSLYQGNSISRQYF
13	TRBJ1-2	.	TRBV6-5	CASSPTGEVGYTF
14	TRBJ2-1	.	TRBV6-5	CATTPGQSYNEQFF
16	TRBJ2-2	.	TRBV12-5	CASGNGLAGATGELFF
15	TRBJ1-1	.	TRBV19	CASSVQGTAGAEAFF
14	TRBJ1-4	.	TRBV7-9	CASSSRTTNEKLFF
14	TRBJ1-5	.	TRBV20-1	CSASPGDSNQPQHF
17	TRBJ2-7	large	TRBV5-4	CASSLGAPGQGVYEQYF
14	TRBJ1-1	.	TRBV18	CASSPREGAREAFF
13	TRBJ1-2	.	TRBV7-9	CASSLGQNYGYTF
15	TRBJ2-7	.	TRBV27	CASGLTGGRGYEQYF
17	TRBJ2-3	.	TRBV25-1	CASSSISRTSATDTQYF
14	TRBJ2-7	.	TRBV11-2	CASSLTRGDYEQYF
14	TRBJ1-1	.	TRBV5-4	CASSLGQAGTEAFF
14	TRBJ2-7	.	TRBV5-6	CASSLRLAGDEQYF
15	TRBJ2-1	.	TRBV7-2	CASSLAGGPSNEQFF
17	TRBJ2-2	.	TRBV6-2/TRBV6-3	CASSPRGLGPYRGELFF
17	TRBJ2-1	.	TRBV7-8	CASSSPPGLAGHNEQFF
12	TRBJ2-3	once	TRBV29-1	CSVWAGADTQYF
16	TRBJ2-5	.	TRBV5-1	CASSLRVAGASETQYF
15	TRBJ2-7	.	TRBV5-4	CASSPDIYTSYEQYF